One TCR beta chain is described in this entry. Study processing details: Counts of nucleated cells, estimated from reference gene primer amplification, were obtained. Sequencing was performed with immunoSEQ multiplex PCR; in TCRdb, only in-frame clones are kept and a portion is missing. V and J calls and clone size are copied from that table; D and trimming were computed from the DNA. Of 45,000 to 55,000 clones listed, approximately 90% were seen once; the top ten hold roughly 7.6%. The sample comes from a study of blood T cell repertoires in COVID-19. About the study: Acute and convalescent COVID-19 specimens originated in the United States, Italy and Spain. In each case, the material was cDNA or gDNA derived from T cells, B-cell-depleted T cells, or PBMCs.

Looked up from germline, CDR1 is SGHNT and CDR2 is YENEEA. V gave up 3 bases and J gave up 6 bases; unmatched junction bases: 14. The CDR3 spans 16 residues. The sample comprised peripheral blood. This sequence originates from a middle-aged woman with active COVID-19. The chain uses TRBV11-3 and TRBJ2-7; 7 bases map to TRBD1. Here the CDR3 reads CASSFRGMTLTLEQYF. CDR3 DNA: TGTGCCAGCAGCTTCAGGGGGATGACACTAACTCTCGAGCAGTACTTC.